These T cell receptor beta chains were read from a single sample in a study of blood T cell repertoires in COVID-19. Profiling relied on immunoSEQ multiplex PCR, and the TCRdb table lists in-frame clones only, not all of them. The table records fewer than 250,000 clones, over 80% of them present only once. The source material was peripheral blood. The receptors here all came from a woman aged 70-85 years with active or convalescent COVID-19. CDR3s include the opening cysteine and the closing phenylalanine or tryptophan. Fields, in order: D gene, clone size, CDR3 length, J gene, V gene, CDR3 DNA, CDR3 protein. The D gene is left open where the match is weak. A clone size is listed for some rows: how often the clone was seen (once, few, many), or a class if it is expanded.

D gene: -; clone size: once; CDR3 length: 16; J gene: TRBJ2-7; V gene: TRBV5-1; CDR3 DNA: TGCGCCAGCAGCTTGACGGCAGGCGCCCTACCCTACGAGCAGTACTTC; CDR3 protein: CASSLTAGALPYEQYF
D gene: -; clone size: -; CDR3 length: 14; J gene: TRBJ1-2; V gene: TRBV27; CDR3 DNA: TGTGCCAGCAGTTTAGGGCAGGTTAACTATGGCTACACCTTC; CDR3 protein: CASSLGQVNYGYTF
D gene: -; clone size: -; CDR3 length: 14; J gene: TRBJ1-1; V gene: TRBV7-2; CDR3 DNA: TGTGCCAGCAGCTTTTACAGGTACAACACTGAAGCTTTCTTT; CDR3 protein: CASSFYRYNTEAFF
D gene: -; clone size: few; CDR3 length: 14; J gene: TRBJ2-7; V gene: TRBV13; CDR3 DNA: TGTGCCAGCAGCTTAGGGGCAGGGACTTACGAGCAGTACTTC; CDR3 protein: CASSLGAGTYEQYF
D gene: -; clone size: -; CDR3 length: 14; J gene: TRBJ1-6; V gene: TRBV30; CDR3 DNA: TGTGCCCAGACCGGGAGCTCCTATAATTCACCCCTCCACTTT; CDR3 protein: CAQTGSSYNSPLHF
D gene: -; clone size: -; CDR3 length: 12; J gene: TRBJ1-5; V gene: TRBV18; CDR3 DNA: TGTGCCAGCTCAGACAGGTATCAGCCCCAGCATTTT; CDR3 protein: CASSDRYQPQHF
D gene: TRBD1; clone size: -; CDR3 length: 18; J gene: TRBJ2-7; V gene: TRBV2; CDR3 DNA: TGTGCCAGCAGTGAAGAGCTTATATTGGGGACAGCCGACTACGAGCAGTACTTC; CDR3 protein: CASSEELILGTADYEQYF
D gene: TRBD2; clone size: -; CDR3 length: 13; J gene: TRBJ2-1; V gene: TRBV11-2; CDR3 DNA: TGTGCCAGCAGCTTGGAGAGCGGGGGCGGGGGGTTCTTC; CDR3 protein: CASSLESGGGGFF
D gene: TRBD1; clone size: -; CDR3 length: 14; J gene: TRBJ1-2; V gene: TRBV6-5; CDR3 DNA: TGTGCCAGCGGAGCCGGGACAGGGGTCTATGGCTACACCTTC; CDR3 protein: CASGAGTGVYGYTF
D gene: -; clone size: once; CDR3 length: 13; J gene: TRBJ2-3; V gene: TRBV4-3; CDR3 DNA: TGCGCCAGCAGCCAAATTGGAGCAGATACGCAGTATTTT; CDR3 protein: CASSQIGADTQYF
D gene: -; clone size: -; CDR3 length: 14; J gene: TRBJ2-7; V gene: TRBV4-2; CDR3 DNA: TGTGCCAGCAGCCAACGTGTCTCCTCCTACGAGCAGTACTTC; CDR3 protein: CASSQRVSSYEQYF
D gene: TRBD2; clone size: -; CDR3 length: 16; J gene: TRBJ2-1; V gene: TRBV20-1; CDR3 DNA: TGCAGTGCTAGTAAGTCGGCGGGAGACTTTGGCAATGAGCAGTTCTTC; CDR3 protein: CSASKSAGDFGNEQFF
D gene: TRBD1; clone size: -; CDR3 length: 15; J gene: TRBJ1-6; V gene: TRBV27; CDR3 DNA: TGTGCCAGCAGTCCCGGGACAGGGGTTCGTTCACCCCTCCACTTT; CDR3 protein: CASSPGTGVRSPLHF
D gene: -; clone size: -; CDR3 length: 12; J gene: TRBJ2-5; V gene: TRBV5-4; CDR3 DNA: TGTGCCAGCAGCTTGTTTCGGGAGACCCAGTACTTC; CDR3 protein: CASSLFRETQYF
D gene: TRBD1; clone size: -; CDR3 length: 15; J gene: TRBJ1-6; V gene: TRBV25-1; CDR3 DNA: TGTGCCAGCAGTGAATATAAGGGGGCGAATTCACCCCTCCACTTT; CDR3 protein: CASSEYKGANSPLHF
D gene: -; clone size: -; CDR3 length: 14; J gene: TRBJ2-5; V gene: TRBV7-9; CDR3 DNA: TGTGCCAGCAGCTTAGTTGGGAGGAAGGGGACCCAGTACTTC; CDR3 protein: CASSLVGRKGTQYF
D gene: -; clone size: -; CDR3 length: 14; J gene: TRBJ2-3; V gene: TRBV7-7; CDR3 DNA: TGTGCTAGCAGCCCCTGGGGGGTCACAGATACGCAGTATTTT; CDR3 protein: CASSPWGVTDTQYF
D gene: TRBD2; clone size: -; CDR3 length: 15; J gene: TRBJ2-1; V gene: TRBV4-1; CDR3 DNA: TGCGCCAGCAGCCAAAGCGGGAGTGGGGCCAATGAGCAGTTCTTC; CDR3 protein: CASSQSGSGANEQFF
D gene: TRBD1; clone size: -; CDR3 length: 14; J gene: TRBJ1-3; V gene: TRBV30; CDR3 DNA: TGTGCCTGGAGTGTCGGGACAGGGAGAAACACCATATATTTT; CDR3 protein: CAWSVGTGRNTIYF
D gene: TRBD2; clone size: -; CDR3 length: 15; J gene: TRBJ2-2; V gene: TRBV29-1; CDR3 DNA: TGCAGCGTTGGCCAGTCTAGCGGGAGTAGCGGGGAGCTGTTTTTT; CDR3 protein: CSVGQSSGSSGELFF
D gene: -; clone size: -; CDR3 length: 15; J gene: TRBJ1-4; V gene: TRBV4-2; CDR3 DNA: TGTGCCAGCTGGGCGGGTTTGGGGACTAATGAAAAACTGTTTTTT; CDR3 protein: CASWAGLGTNEKLFF
D gene: TRBD1; clone size: -; CDR3 length: 17; J gene: TRBJ2-6; V gene: TRBV24-1; CDR3 DNA: TGTGCCACCAGTTACCGGGACAGTTTCTCTGGGGCCAACGTCCTGACTTTC; CDR3 protein: CATSYRDSFSGANVLTF
D gene: -; clone size: -; CDR3 length: 15; J gene: TRBJ2-7; V gene: TRBV5-5; CDR3 DNA: TGTGCCAGCAGCTTGAGCGGGTGGAGCTCCTACGAGCAGTACTTC; CDR3 protein: CASSLSGWSSYEQYF
D gene: TRBD1; clone size: -; CDR3 length: 12; J gene: TRBJ1-2; V gene: TRBV19; CDR3 DNA: TGTGCCACTGGACAGGGGCGTATTGGCTACACCTTC; CDR3 protein: CATGQGRIGYTF
D gene: TRBD1; clone size: -; CDR3 length: 13; J gene: TRBJ1-5; V gene: TRBV19; CDR3 DNA: TGTGCCAGTAGCCCACAGGGGGATCAGCCCCAGCATTTT; CDR3 protein: CASSPQGDQPQHF
D gene: TRBD2; clone size: once; CDR3 length: 17; J gene: TRBJ2-7; V gene: TRBV19; CDR3 DNA: TGTGCCAGTAGTATGAAAACCGGACTAGCGGGAGACTACGAGCAGTACTTC; CDR3 protein: CASSMKTGLAGDYEQYF
D gene: TRBD2; clone size: -; CDR3 length: 16; J gene: TRBJ2-2; V gene: TRBV9; CDR3 DNA: TGTGCCAGCAGCGTAGCTTCGGCTAGCGGGACCGGGGAGCTGTTTTTT; CDR3 protein: CASSVASASGTGELFF
D gene: -; clone size: -; CDR3 length: 11; J gene: TRBJ2-5; V gene: TRBV11-2; CDR3 DNA: TGTGCCAGCGCCGGAGTAGAGACCCAGTACTTC; CDR3 protein: CASAGVETQYF
D gene: -; clone size: -; CDR3 length: 16; J gene: TRBJ2-2; V gene: TRBV21-1; CDR3 DNA: TGTGCCAGCAGCAATTTCGGGGGGCCGGACACCGGGGAGCTGTTTTTT; CDR3 protein: CASSNFGGPDTGELFF
D gene: -; clone size: -; CDR3 length: 14; J gene: TRBJ2-5; V gene: TRBV19; CDR3 DNA: TGTGCCAGTAGTATTTCAGGGGTCCAAGAGACCCAGTACTTC; CDR3 protein: CASSISGVQETQYF
D gene: -; clone size: -; CDR3 length: 14; J gene: TRBJ1-2; V gene: TRBV29-1; CDR3 DNA: TGCAGCGTTGAAGATACCCCTCACAGAGAGGGCTACACCTTC; CDR3 protein: CSVEDTPHREGYTF
D gene: TRBD2; clone size: -; CDR3 length: 15; J gene: TRBJ2-3; V gene: TRBV24-1; CDR3 DNA: TGTGCCACCAGTGTGGCTAGCGGGAGGGCAGATACGCAGTATTTT; CDR3 protein: CATSVASGRADTQYF
D gene: TRBD2; clone size: once; CDR3 length: 15; J gene: TRBJ2-7; V gene: TRBV3-1/TRBV3-2; CDR3 DNA: TGTGCCAGCAGCCACGGGGCGGCTGGCGGGAGGAGGGCGTACTTC; CDR3 protein: CASSHGAAGGRRAYF
D gene: TRBD2; clone size: -; CDR3 length: 15; J gene: TRBJ2-5; V gene: TRBV6-2/TRBV6-3; CDR3 DNA: TGTGCCAGCAGTAGGAGCGGGGGGGCCGGAGAGACCCAGTACTTC; CDR3 protein: CASSRSGGAGETQYF
D gene: -; clone size: -; CDR3 length: 14; J gene: TRBJ1-1; V gene: TRBV28; CDR3 DNA: TGTGCCAGCAGTTTAGCCCGCAGGAACACTGAAGCTTTCTTT; CDR3 protein: CASSLARRNTEAFF